Following are 9 T cell receptor beta chains from one sample sequenced in a study of cytomegalovirus exposure and HLA in healthy donors. TCRdb's copy holds only in-frame clones and misses some; the assay was immunoSEQ multiplex PCR. The data hold some 270,000 clones, with 86% observed a single time. The sample was PBMCs. The receptors originated from a woman under 30 in good health and CMV-seronegative.

This sequence joins TRBV2 and TRBJ1-1; 7 nucleotides line up with TRBD1. This CDR3 is 15 amino acids long. J lost 1 base, V lost 2 bases, and 4 bases had no gene match. Germline assignment: CDR1 SNHLY and CDR2 FYNNEI. The CDR3: CASSELGTANTEAFF. CDR3 DNA: TGTGCCAGCAGTGAACTCGGGACAGCGAACACTGAAGCTTTCTTT.

V is TRBV25-1 and J is TRBJ2-1, with 13 bases identical to TRBD2. The CDR3 extends over 14 amino acids. From germline, CDR1 is MGHDK and CDR2 SYGVNS. V was pared by 8 bases and J by 6 bases, with 4 bases of the junction left unmatched. CDR3 DNA sequence: TGTGCCAGCGGGGGACTAGCGGGACCCAATGAGCAGTTCTTC. Translating it yields CASGGLAGPNEQFF.

This rearrangement joins TRBV11-2 to TRBJ2-7, with 10 bases matching TRBD2. Germline-derived CDR1 and CDR2 are SGHAT and FQNNGV. V gave up 3 bases and J gave up 2 bases; unmatched junction bases: 7. The CDR3 runs to 16 residues. CDR3 nucleotides: TGTGCCAGCAGCTTCGGAATAGCGGGGGGTGCCTACGAGCAGTACTTC. As protein: CASSFGIAGGAYEQYF.

The chain joins TRBV4-3 to TRBJ1-2, with a weak D call TRBD1 (6 bases). Germline values: CDR1 LGHNA, CDR2 YSLEER. This CDR3 is 15 amino acids long. The germline V and J ends were trimmed by 0 bases and 5 bases, with 13 bases remaining between them. CDR3 nucleotides: TGCGCCAGCAGCCAAGACCCGACAGGAGATTATGGCTACACCTTC. The encoded protein is CASSQDPTGDYGYTF.

This clone was picked up a small number of times. This chain connects TRBV28 to TRBJ1-5; a possible D gene is TRBD1 (6 bases). V was cut by 7 bases and J by 6 bases, with 16 bases left in between. The CDR3 totals 14 residues. Germline assignment: CDR1 MDHEN and CDR2 SYDVKM. The CDR3: CASIDPQGSQPQHF. The CDR3 DNA is TGTGCCAGCATCGACCCACAGGGATCTCAGCCCCAGCATTTT.

This sequence joins TRBV4-3 and TRBJ1-2; TRBD1 aligns across 11 bases. V was clipped by 3 bases and J by 0 bases; unmatched bases: 6. The length of the CDR3 is 17 residues. CDR1 and CDR2 from the germline V gene are LGHNA and YSLEER. DNA of the CDR3: TGCGCCAGCAGCCAGGCCGGGACAGGGGGTCCTAACTATGGCTACACCTTC. Encoded protein: CASSQAGTGGPNYGYTF.

The J gene is TRBJ1-3, the V gene TRBV6-6; 10 bases agree with TRBD1. In germline, CDR1 is MNHNY, CDR2 SVGAGI (reference sequence). This CDR3 region has 15 residues. V lost 5 bases and J lost 4; bases outside the gene matches: 5. CDR3: CASSLRTGGGNTIYF. For the CDR3, the DNA is TGTGCCAGCAGTCTCCGGACAGGGGGAGGAAACACCATATATTTT.

The chain couples TRBV6-5 to TRBJ2-2; tentative D call: TRBD1 (6 bases). The CDR3 has 15 residues. Germline V gives CDR1 MNHEY, CDR2 SVGAGI. V lost 0 bases and J 4 bases, leaving 9 bases between the germline ends. Written as DNA, the CDR3 is TGTGCCAGCAGTTACTCAGGACAGATCACCGGGGAGCTGTTTTTT. Translating gives CASSYSGQITGELFF.

V usage is TRBV4-1 and J usage is TRBJ1-5, with D uncertain. Germline V gives CDR1 MGHRA, CDR2 YSYEKL. The CDR3 sequence is 16 residues long. Trimming stripped 0 bases from V and 4 bases from J, with 13 bases between. In nucleotides, the CDR3 is TGCGCCAGCAGCCAAGAATCGCCGACCGGGAATCAGCCCCAGCATTTT. Translated: CASSQESPTGNQPQHF.